Below, 25 T cell receptor beta chains from the same sample are listed, as sequenced in a study of kidney transplant recipient with SARS-CoV-2 infection. In TCRdb, the reads were re-called with MiXCR into one record per CDR3 protein. The sample has fewer than 250,000 distinct CDR3 sequences, 25% to 30% seen once; the top ten hold 6% to 8.5%. The sample consisted of a blood sample, taken at baseline and on day 111 from a kidney transplant recipient. The receptor set was obtained from a young adult male patient who had COVID-19 and was a kidney transplant recipient. Some T cells may have come from the graft donor.

This clonotype was counted many times. The rearrangement links TRBV6-8 to TRBJ2-1; D is unresolved. The V gene lost 5 bases and the J gene lost 7 bases, with 9 bases spanning the gap. This CDR3 comprises 12 residues. Germline lookup yields CDR1 MNHGY and CDR2 SAAAGT. The DNA of the CDR3 is TGTGCCAGCAGTGAATTGGGGAATGAGCAGTTCTTC. This sequence encodes CASSELGNEQFF.

Worth noting for this clonotype: A much larger clone differs from this one at a single base, so this may be a read error. The CDR3 is CASSYQGTGANTEAFF. The CDR3 DNA is TGTGCCAGCAGTTACCAGGGGACAGGGGCGAACACTGAAGCTTTCTTT. This chain joins TRBV6-2 or TRBV6-3 and TRBJ1-1; 10 bases map to TRBD1. Trimming cost V 2 bases and J 1 base; bases outside gene matches: 4. Looked up from germline, CDR1 is MNHEY and CDR2 is SVGEGT. This CDR3 spans 16 amino acids.

This clonotype was seen ten or more times. The genes are TRBV3-1 and TRBJ1-1; D is unresolved. This CDR3 is 17 amino acids long. Germline V lookup: CDR1 LGHDT, CDR2 YNNKEL (reference sequence). Between the trimmed V and J ends, which lost 5 bases and 4 bases, there was a span of 23 bases. Here the CDR3 DNA reads TGTGCCAGCAGCGACGCAACTCCCATTTCAATTCGCACTGAAGCTTTCTTT. It encodes CASSDATPISIRTEAFF.

This clonotype was picked up many times. The rearrangement links TRBV6-6 to TRBJ2-7; 7 bases are a match to TRBD2. Per the germline V gene, CDR1 is MNHNY and CDR2 is SVGAGI (reference sequence). The CDR3 runs to 15 residues. V was clipped by 5 bases and J by 3 bases; unmatched bases: 10. This chain's CDR3 is CASSHPASGNYEQYF. In DNA, the CDR3 is TGTGCCAGCAGTCATCCTGCTAGCGGCAACTACGAGCAGTACTTC.

There are a few counts of this clonotype. This could be a read error, since a much larger clone is one nucleotide away. The chain joins TRBV11-2 to TRBJ2-7; D is perhaps TRBD1 or TRBD2 (5 bases each). This CDR3 is 15 amino acids long. CDR1 is SGHAT, CDR2 FQNNGV, per germline. CDR3 amino acids: CAGSFRQGRWGEQYF. DNA for the CDR3: TGTGCCGGCAGCTTCAGGCAGGGACGTTGGGGGGAGCAGTACTTC.

The sample holds many counts of this clonotype. CDR3 sequence reads: CASSQGTGYGYTF. The DNA of the CDR3 is TGTGCCAGCAGCCAGGGGACAGGCTATGGCTACACCTTC. This chain uses TRBV4-2 with TRBJ1-2; TRBD1 agrees at 8 bases. Trimming removed 3 bases from V and 4 bases from J; junction bases left unmatched: 1. CDR3 size: 13 residues. Germline loops: CDR1 LGHNA, CDR2 YNFKEQ.

There are many counts of this clonotype. The rearrangement joins TRBV10-3 to TRBJ1-3; D remains unclear. This CDR3 has 14 amino acids. The V and J ends lost 4 bases and 3 bases respectively, with 10 bases between them. Germline V lookup: CDR1 ENHRY, CDR2 SYGVKD. DNA for the CDR3: TGTGCCATCAGTGGTGTACAGAATGGAAACACCATATATTTT. Translating gives CAISGVQNGNTIYF.

As concerns this clonotype: It may be a read error: a sequence one base away is much more abundant. V gene TRBV7-4 combines with J gene TRBJ1-2; D gene ambiguous. This CDR3 is 17 amino acids long. Germline V gene sequence: CDR1 SGHVT, CDR2 SQSDAQ. The V and J ends lost 5 bases and 4 bases respectively, with 23 bases between them. The DNA of the CDR3 is TGTGCCAGCAGCGATAAGCATTCAACTCGAAAGACCTATGGCTACACCTTC. Translation: CASSDKHSTRKTYGYTF.

This clonotype was counted many times. The rearrangement joins TRBV6-4 to TRBJ1-1; the D gene is possibly TRBD1 (5 bases). From germline, CDR1 is MRHNA and CDR2 SNTAGT. This CDR3 has 13 amino acids. Trimming stripped 5 bases from V and 5 bases from J, with 12 bases between. The CDR3 sequence is CASSSDSWTEAFF. As DNA, the CDR3 is TGTGCCAGCAGTTCTGACAGCTGGACTGAAGCTTTCTTT.

This clonotype was recorded many times. The chain carries TRBV7-3 and TRBJ1-3; D not resolved. The CDR3 has 12 amino acids. Germline loops: CDR1 SGHTA, CDR2 FQGTGA. V was pared by 5 bases and J by 3 bases, with 5 bases between. The CDR3 protein is CASSPDGNTIYF. The CDR3 region has the DNA TGTGCCAGCAGCCCCGATGGAAACACCATATATTTT.

This clonotype was picked up a small number of times. The chain carries TRBV3-1 and TRBJ2-5, with D uncertain. V was pared by 3 bases and J by 5 bases, with 22 bases between. Germline assignment: CDR1 LGHDT and CDR2 YNNKEL (reference sequence). CDR3 length equals 17 residues. The CDR3 protein is CASSHVVPISFSETQYF. Written as DNA, the CDR3 is TGTGCCAGCAGCCATGTCGTTCCCATTTCTTTCTCTGAGACCCAGTACTTC.

The sample holds many counts of this clonotype. The genes are TRBV4-2 and TRBJ1-2; no firm D call. Germline loops: CDR1 LGHNA, CDR2 YNFKEQ. This CDR3 is built from 14 residues. The V end lost 0 bases, the J end lost 5 bases, and 10 bases lay between the germline ends. The CDR3 region is CASSQEQVPYGYTF. Here the CDR3 DNA reads TGTGCCAGCAGCCAAGAGCAAGTGCCGTATGGCTACACCTTC.

Turning to this clonotype: Since a much larger clone is just one base distant, this may be a read error. The chain couples TRBV13 to TRBJ2-1; 7 nucleotides align to TRBD2. Germline V gene data show CDR1 as PRHDT and CDR2 as FYEKMQ (reference sequence). The CDR3 is 14 residues long. The CDR3 bases are TGTGCCAGCAGCTGGGAGGGGTCCTACAATGAGCGGTTCTTC. This gives the protein CASSWEGSYNERFF.

To note about this clonotype: It may be a read error: a sequence one base away is much more abundant. The chain joins TRBV5-6 to TRBJ1-3; a possible D gene is TRBD1 (6 bases). Germline CDR1 reads SGHDT; CDR2 reads YYEEEE. The length of the CDR3 is 17 residues. The CDR3 DNA reads as TGTGCCAGCAGCTTGAGGTCCGGGACAACCTCTGAAAACACCATATATTTT. It codes for CASSLRSGTTSENTIYF.

About this clonotype: This is likely an artifact of a read error, given a far larger clone one base away. The chain joins TRBV28 to TRBJ2-3; D might be TRBD1 (6 bases). Gene TRBJ2-7 matches the end of the DNA better, so the J call may be wrong. Germline V gives CDR1 MDHEN, CDR2 SYDVKM. This CDR3 region has 14 residues. The CDR3: CASSTGTWVHEQYF. The CDR3 DNA follows: TGTGCCAGCAGTACCGGGACATGGGTTCACGAGCAGTACTTC.

Turning to this clonotype: Just one base apart from a much larger clone, this may be a read error. The gene calls are TRBV9 and TRBJ1-2; 9 bases agree with TRBD1. This CDR3 region has 14 residues. From germline, CDR1 is SGDLS and CDR2 YYNGEE. CDR3 sequence reads: CASSGDRVNYGHTF. The CDR3 coding sequence is TGTGCCAGCAGCGGGGACAGGGTTAACTATGGCCACACCTTC.

As for this clonotype: Possible read error: a much larger clone is one base away. The J gene is TRBJ1-1, the V gene TRBV28, with unresolved D. CDR3 length equals 12 residues. The V gene's germline CDR1 is MDHEN and CDR2 SYDVKM. The CDR3 nucleotides are TGTACCAGCCGCCCCGGACTCCGGGAAGCTTTCTTT. It codes for CTSRPGLREAFF.

This clonotype was counted at least ten times. V and J are TRBV25-1 and TRBJ1-2; no firm D call. Trimming pared 5 bases from V and 4 bases from J, leaving 23 bases between. CDR1 and CDR2 from the germline V gene are MGHDK and SYGVNS. The CDR3 has 17 amino acids. The CDR3 DNA reads TGTGCCAGCAGTATCCGTCAAGAACTGGGAAAGACCTATGGCTACACCTTC. Translated: CASSIRQELGKTYGYTF.

This clonotype was seen repeatedly, ten times or more. The chain joins TRBV7-6 to TRBJ1-2; possible D gene TRBD1, 5 bases. In germline, CDR1 is SGHVS, CDR2 FNYEAQ. Trimming left V 1 base short and J 4 bases short, with 13 bases between. The length of the CDR3 is 15 residues. This CDR3 is CASSLGGGGSYGYTF. The CDR3, as DNA: TGTGCCAGCAGCTTAGGTGGCGGGGGATCCTATGGCTACACCTTC.

This clonotype has a single count. A much larger clone differs by one base, so this may be a read error. This chain connects TRBV5-1 to TRBJ2-4; TRBD1 is a possible D gene (6 bases). Germline V gives CDR1 SGHRS, CDR2 YFSETQ. Deletions cut 2 bases from V and 7 bases from J, with 13 bases between. The CDR3 is made up of 14 amino acids. The CDR3 sequence is CASSLATGSNIQYF. Written as DNA, the CDR3 is TGCGCCAGCAGCTTAGCAACAGGGAGCAACATTCAGTACTTC.

This clonotype was seen repeatedly, ten times or more. This chain links TRBV20-1 with TRBJ1-2; the D gene is possibly TRBD1 (6 bases). The germline gives CDR1 DFQATT, CDR2 SNEGSKA (reference sequence). Trimming pared 0 bases from V and 7 bases from J, leaving 18 bases between. CDR3 length equals 15 residues. The CDR3 here is CSARDVNRGNRGYTF. As DNA, the CDR3 is TGCAGTGCTAGAGATGTTAATAGGGGGAATCGTGGCTACACCTTC.

Many counts were recorded for this clonotype. V gene TRBV12-5 combines with J gene TRBJ2-3; D gene unclear. V dropped 3 bases and J dropped 6 bases, with 7 bases sitting between them. Germline CDR1 is LGHNT and CDR2 is FRNRAP. The CDR3 has 12 amino acids. The CDR3 DNA follows: TGTGCTAGTGGTTTCCAGTCGGATACGCAGTATTTT. Protein: CASGFQSDTQYF.

There are many counts of this clonotype. This sequence joins TRBV28 and TRBJ1-1; a possible D gene is TRBD1 (6 bases). The germline CDR1 and CDR2 sequences are MDHEN and SYDVKM. The CDR3 is 15 amino acids. V lost 5 bases and J lost 6, with 19 bases in between. The CDR3 DNA is TGTGCCAGCAGTATATCCCATAGGGGGGCTGCTGAAGCTTTCTTT. It translates to CASSISHRGAAEAFF.

As concerns this clonotype: This CDR3 is missing its conserved last phenylalanine or tryptophan, likely due to a read error. The genes are TRBV6-4 and TRBJ1-1; possible D gene TRBD1, 5 bases. CDR3 length: 15 residues. Germline CDR1 reads MRHNA; CDR2 reads SNTAGT. V dropped 6 bases and J dropped 0 bases, with 14 bases sitting between them. CDR3 region: CASRGQPFVNTEAFL. Here the CDR3 DNA reads TGTGCCAGCAGGGGGCAACCTTTCGTGAACACTGAAGCTTTCCTT.

This clonotype was observed a single time. A much bigger clone sits one base away, suggesting this may be a read error. This chain uses TRBV9 with TRBJ2-2; 7 bases are shared with TRBD1. This CDR3 contains 15 residues. Germline loops: CDR1 SGDLS, CDR2 YYNGEE. The CDR3 here is CAGSAIYRGTGELFF. DNA of the CDR3: TGTGCCGGCAGCGCCATATACAGGGGTACCGGGGAGCTGTTTTTT.